This TCR beta chain was obtained from a study of shared clonotypes between healthy human individuals. The V gene lost 3 bases and the J gene lost 8 bases, with 13 bases spanning the gap. The CDR3 sequence is 12 residues long. Per the germline V gene, CDR1 is SQVTM and CDR2 is ANQGSEA. To note about this clone: Its cognate antigen is unknown.

Each subset's genomic DNA was split evenly across several immunoSEQ plates. Per the authors' pipeline: Junction-only immunoSEQ sequences carried no quality scores, so filtering differed. Profiling relied on immunoSEQ multiplex PCR, and the TCRdb table lists in-frame clones only, not all of them. The DNA was the basis for D and trimming; V, J and clone size are from that table. The table includes over 1.4 million clones, roughly 96% detected once. Findings and limits, study-wide: Larger estimated richness was generally recorded for naive subsets relative to memory subsets.

There were only Caucasian adults among the donors, and all lived in Nashville, Tennessee. Sequencing input: naive CD4+ T cells sorted from blood. Subset here: CD45RA+ positively selected. This chain connects TRBV29-1 to TRBJ1-2, with a weak D call TRBD1 (6 bases). The source is a man aged 25 to 45 in good health. In DNA, the CDR3 is TGCAGCGTTGAGGCAGGGGTAGGGGGCTACACCTTC. Protein product: CSVEAGVGGYTF. The whole variable domain, filled in from reference TRBV29-1 and TRBJ1-2, reads SAVISQKPSRDICQRGTSLTIQCQVDSQVTMMFWYRQQPGQSLTLIATANQGSEATYESGFVIDKFPISRPNLTFSTLTVSNMSPEDSSIYLCSVEAGVGGYTFGSGTRLTVV.